These 26 T cell receptor beta chains came from one sample sequenced in a study of shared clonotypes between healthy human individuals (dated by TCRdb to between 2020 and 2021). For the CD8 naive samples, CD45RO-negative cells were positively selected for CCR7, yielding a CD45RA+CCR7+ population from which TemRA cells were excluded. The library relied on the immunoSEQ multiplex PCR assay. TCRdb's version of the immuneACCESS table is confined to in-frame rearrangements and falls short of the full clone set. An unresolved V gene accounts for under half of the shortfall where checked; the remainder is of unknown origin. The sample table holds about 2 million clones, of which roughly 95% were seen once. 0.95% to 1.5% of the sample rests with the top ten. The source material was naive CD8+ T cells sorted from blood. The sample's cell subset or site label is to be understood as: CD45RA+CCR7+. These receptors all stem from a man between 18 and 35 years old in good health.

V gene TRBV9 combines with J gene TRBJ1-2; D not resolved. The germline gives CDR1 SGDLS, CDR2 YYNGEE. The CDR3 contains 13 residues. Trimming pared 3 bases from V and 0 bases from J, leaving 6 bases between. The CDR3, as DNA: TGTGCCAGCAGCGGGGCGGCTAACTATGGCTACACCTTC. Protein sequence: CASSGAANYGYTF.

This chain uses TRBV6-5 with TRBJ1-1; 11 bases map to TRBD1. The length of the CDR3 is 14 residues. The V segment lost 6 bases and the J segment 7 bases; nucleotides outside the gene matches: 7. Germline CDR1 MNHEY, CDR2 SVGAGI. CDR3: CASSRDRGFGEAFF. The CDR3 region has the DNA TGTGCCAGCAGCCGGGACAGGGGGTTTGGTGAAGCTTTCTTT.

The gene calls are TRBV2 and TRBJ2-7; D is possibly TRBD1 (5 bases). The CDR3 runs 15 residues. Germline V gene data show CDR1 as SNHLY and CDR2 as FYNNEI. Trimming shortened V by 4 bases and J by 1 base, and 14 bases separated the two germline ends. CDR3 sequence (DNA): TGTGCCAGCAGTGCGGGCAGGGCGATATCCTACGAGCAGTACTTC. Its protein is CASSAGRAISYEQYF.

CDR3 nucleotides: TGTGCCAGCAGCTTTAGGGAGAGCTCCTATAATTCACCCCTCCACTTT. Translating gives CASSFRESSYNSPLHF. The J gene is TRBJ1-6, the V gene TRBV5-6; no definite D call. This CDR3 region has 16 residues. CDR1 is SGHDT and CDR2 is YYEEEE in the germline V gene. V lost 2 bases to trimming and J lost 0 bases, with 9 bases between them.

This chain connects TRBV5-6 to TRBJ1-2; D is perhaps TRBD1 (5 bases). Germline CDR1 is SGHDT and CDR2 is YYEEEE. The ends were cut back, 7 bases at V and 13 bases at J, with 26 bases in the middle. The CDR3 has 14 amino acids. CDR3 in amino acids: CASAAEGITMLSTF. The CDR3 DNA is TGTGCCAGCGCCGCTGAGGGGATAACTATGTTGAGCACCTTC.

The chain combines TRBV2 with TRBJ2-7; 8 nucleotides line up with TRBD1. The CDR3 consists of 15 residues. Germline assignment: CDR1 SNHLY and CDR2 FYNNEI. Trimming cost V 4 bases and J 3 bases; bases outside gene matches: 8. The DNA of the CDR3 is TGTGCCAGCAGTGTAGGACAGGGCGCACTCTACGAGCAGTACTTC. It codes for CASSVGQGALYEQYF.

The rearrangement links TRBV19 to TRBJ2-3; TRBD2 matches at 14 bases. The CDR3 covers 17 residues. The junction had 8 bases not matched to a gene; V was cut back by 5 bases and J by 4 bases. The V gene's germline CDR1 is LNHDA and CDR2 SQIVND (reference sequence). In DNA form, the CDR3 reads TGTGCCAGTAGTTATACGGGACTAGCGGGAGAGCCAGATACGCAGTATTTT. This gives the protein CASSYTGLAGEPDTQYF.

The rearrangement links TRBV5-1 to TRBJ2-7; TRBD1 is a possible D gene (6 bases). V was clipped by 0 bases and J by 3 bases, with 16 bases between them. Germline V gives CDR1 SGHRS, CDR2 YFSETQ. The CDR3 sequence is 16 residues long. CDR3 nucleotide sequence: TGCGCCAGCAGCTTGGGCCCCCAGGGGAAGGGCTACGAGCAGTACTTC. As protein: CASSLGPQGKGYEQYF. Combining the CDR3 with reference TRBV5-1 and TRBJ2-7 gives the whole variable domain KAGVTQTPRYLIKTRGQQVTLSCSPISGHRSVSWYQQTPGQGLQFLFEYFSETQRNKGNFPGRFSGRQFSNSRSEMNVSTLELGDSALYLCASSLGPQGKGYEQYFGPGTRLTVT.

This clone was counted a single time. J is TRBJ2-3 and V is TRBV18; 12 nucleotides match TRBD2. J was trimmed by 3 bases and V by 4 bases; bases with no gene match: 2. This CDR3 contains 15 residues. The germline CDR1 and CDR2 sequences are KGHSH and LQKENI. Written as DNA, the CDR3 is TGTGCCAGCTCACGACTAGCGGGGGCAACAGATACGCAGTATTTT. Amino acids: CASSRLAGATDTQYF.

DNA of the CDR3: TGTGCCAGTAGTATTGGTATCGGAACAGCCACCTATGGCTACACCTTC. It yields the protein CASSIGIGTATYGYTF. The chain recombines TRBV19 with TRBJ1-2; no clear D. Germline V gene lookup returns CDR1 LNHDA and CDR2 SQIVND (reference sequence). Trimming took off 3 bases at V and 4 bases at J, with 18 bases between the two ends. The CDR3 runs to 16 residues.

This chain uses TRBV27 with TRBJ2-1; D remains ambiguous. Trimming took 6 bases from V and 4 from J, leaving 4 bases between them. The CDR3 is 11 residues long. Germline values: CDR1 MNHEY, CDR2 SMNVEV (reference sequence). CDR3 residues: CASRAYNEQFF. As DNA, the CDR3 is TGTGCCAGCAGGGCTTACAATGAGCAGTTCTTC.

The rearrangement links TRBV19 to TRBJ2-5; 9 positions match TRBD2. From germline, CDR1 is LNHDA and CDR2 SQIVND (reference sequence). Trimming took 3 bases from V and 7 from J; bases not matched to a gene: 9. The CDR3 length is 15 residues. This CDR3 is CASSIGLALGGTQYF. CDR3 in DNA: TGTGCCAGTAGTATCGGACTAGCGCTAGGGGGGACCCAGTACTTC.

The chain employs TRBV11-3 and TRBJ2-5; D is undetermined. Germline V gene sequence: CDR1 SGHNT, CDR2 YENEEA. V lost 5 bases to trimming and J lost 4 bases, with 11 bases between them. This CDR3 region has 13 residues. CDR3: CASSLVSGETQYF. In DNA form, the CDR3 reads TGTGCCAGCAGCCTAGTGTCAGGAGAGACCCAGTACTTC.

The rearrangement uses TRBV27 and TRBJ1-1; D gene ambiguous. This CDR3 has 13 amino acids. V dropped 0 bases and J dropped 4 bases, with 6 bases sitting between them. The germline gives CDR1 MNHEY, CDR2 SMNVEV (reference sequence). The CDR3 region has the DNA TGTGCCAGCAGTTTATCAGCCACCACTGAAGCTTTCTTT. Translation: CASSLSATTEAFF.

This sequence joins TRBV19 and TRBJ1-5; D ambiguous. V was clipped by 7 bases and J by 2 bases, with 9 bases between them. The CDR3 covers 13 residues. CDR1 is LNHDA, CDR2 SQIVND, per germline (reference sequence). The CDR3 reads CASMRIGNQPQHF. The CDR3 DNA is TGTGCCAGTATGCGGATTGGCAATCAGCCCCAGCATTTT. The full variable domain, its missing parts supplied by reference TRBV19 and TRBJ1-5, is DGGITQSPKYLFRKEGQNVTLSCEQNLNHDAMYWYRQDPGQGLRLIYYSQIVNDFQKGDIAEGYSVSREKKESFPLTVTSAQKNPTAFYLCASMRIGNQPQHFGDGTRLSIL.

J is TRBJ2-2 and V is TRBV5-6; 7 positions agree with TRBD1. Germline V gene lookup returns CDR1 SGHDT and CDR2 YYEEEE. This CDR3 has 16 amino acids. Losses at the gene ends were 3 bases for V and 6 bases for J; bases not matched to a gene: 11. The CDR3, as DNA: TGTGCCAGCAGCTCCATTGACAGGGATAGGCCCGGGGAGCTGTTTTTT. Its protein is CASSSIDRDRPGELFF.

CDR3 sequence reads: CASSIDRASSYEQYF. For the CDR3, the DNA is TGTGCCAGTAGTATCGACAGGGCTAGCTCCTACGAGCAGTACTTC. The chain has TRBV19 and TRBJ2-7, with 7 bases lining up with TRBD1. The CDR3 is 15 amino acids. V lost 3 bases, J lost 0 bases, and 5 bases stayed unmatched. Germline CDR1 and CDR2: LNHDA and SQIVND (reference sequence).

This clone came up once. The genes are TRBV28 and TRBJ1-1; TRBD1 matches 9 bases. CDR3 length: 14 amino acids. The junction had 11 bases not matched to a gene; V was cut back by 10 bases and J by 5 bases. Germline CDR1 and CDR2: MDHEN and SYDVKM. The CDR3 sequence: CATVRQGVGTEAFF. CDR3 DNA: TGTGCCACCGTGCGACAGGGGGTGGGGACTGAAGCTTTCTTT.

The CDR3 reads CASSSPWTRGETQYF. The CDR3 region has the DNA TGTGCCAGCAGCTCCCCCTGGACTAGAGGGGAGACCCAGTACTTC. The gene calls are TRBV7-9 and TRBJ2-5; 7 bases map to TRBD2. CDR3 length equals 15 residues. From germline, CDR1 is SEHNR and CDR2 FQNEAQ (reference sequence). Trimming cost V 4 bases and J 5 bases; bases outside gene matches: 10. The entire variable domain, with the rest obtained from reference TRBV7-9 and TRBJ2-5, is as follows: DTGVSQNPRHKITKRGQNVTFRCDPISEHNRLYWYRQTLGQGPEFLTYFQNEAQLEKSRLLSDRFSAERPKGSFSTLEIQRTEQGDSAMYLCASSSPWTRGETQYFGPGTRLLVL.

This chain connects TRBV13 to TRBJ1-1; D is unclear. Germline V gene sequence: CDR1 PRHDT, CDR2 FYEKMQ (reference sequence). The CDR3 is 16 amino acids. V was clipped by 6 bases and J by 0 bases, with 17 bases between them. CDR3: CASSSPDGQLNTEAFF. The CDR3 coding sequence is TGTGCCAGCAGTTCCCCTGACGGGCAATTGAACACTGAAGCTTTCTTT.

This clone was detected only once. The gene calls are TRBV19 and TRBJ2-7; D gene unclear. The V end lost 5 bases, the J end lost 3 bases, and 11 bases lay between the germline ends. CDR3 length equals 13 residues. Germline V gene sequence: CDR1 LNHDA, CDR2 SQIVND (reference sequence). CDR3 bases: TGTGCCAGTAGTTCCGCATGGGGCTACGAGCAGTACTTC. It is translated as CASSSAWGYEQYF.

A remark on this clone: The identical CDR3 is also encoded by other nucleotide sequences in the sample. V is TRBV27 and J is TRBJ1-5; D is possibly TRBD1 (6 bases). The CDR3 runs 14 residues. Germline CDR1 MNHEY, CDR2 SMNVEV (reference sequence). With 4 bases removed from V and 6 bases from J, the gap between germline ends came to 13 bases. Here the CDR3 DNA reads TGTGCCAGCAGTTCAGGTCAAGGGGGTCAGCCCCAGCATTTT. Translated: CASSSGQGGQPQHF.

Remarks on this clone: The same CDR3 can be traced to other DNA sequences in this sample. The chain has TRBV9 and TRBJ1-1, with 7 nucleotides matching TRBD1. CDR3 size: 13 residues. Losses at the gene ends were 4 bases for V and 5 bases for J; bases not matched to a gene: 5. Per the germline V gene, CDR1 is SGDLS and CDR2 is YYNGEE. CDR3 protein: CASSLGGGTEAFF. For the CDR3, the DNA is TGTGCCAGCAGCCTAGGGGGCGGAACTGAAGCTTTCTTT.

In the case of this clone: Within the sample, other DNA sequences also encode this same CDR3. In nucleotides, the CDR3 is TGTGCCAGCAGCTTAGTTGGGAGCACAGATACGCAGTATTTT. As protein: CASSLVGSTDTQYF. The V call is TRBV7-9, the J call TRBJ2-3; D is uncertain. The CDR3 contains 14 residues. The germline V and J ends were trimmed by 1 base and 0 bases, with 5 bases remaining between them. CDR1 and CDR2 (germline): SEHNR, FQNEAQ (reference sequence).

This clone appeared a single time. The CDR3 region is CASSESLGQGRDGYTF. In nucleotides, the CDR3 is TGCGCCAGCAGTGAGTCTCTAGGACAGGGTCGCGATGGCTACACCTTC. The V and J genes are TRBV10-1 and TRBJ1-2, with 8 positions matching TRBD1. V lost 0 bases and J lost 6; bases outside the gene matches: 9. This CDR3 region has 16 residues. Germline V gene sequence: CDR1 WNHNN, CDR2 SYGVQD (reference sequence).

The chain combines TRBV30 with TRBJ1-2, with TRBD1 as a possible D gene (6 bases). The CDR3 spans 11 residues. CDR1 and CDR2 (germline): GTSNPN, SVGIG (reference sequence). V lost 3 bases and J lost 10, with 12 bases in between. The CDR3 DNA reads TGTGCCTGGAGCGAGGGGGGGCCCTACACCTTC. Its translation: CAWSEGGPYTF.